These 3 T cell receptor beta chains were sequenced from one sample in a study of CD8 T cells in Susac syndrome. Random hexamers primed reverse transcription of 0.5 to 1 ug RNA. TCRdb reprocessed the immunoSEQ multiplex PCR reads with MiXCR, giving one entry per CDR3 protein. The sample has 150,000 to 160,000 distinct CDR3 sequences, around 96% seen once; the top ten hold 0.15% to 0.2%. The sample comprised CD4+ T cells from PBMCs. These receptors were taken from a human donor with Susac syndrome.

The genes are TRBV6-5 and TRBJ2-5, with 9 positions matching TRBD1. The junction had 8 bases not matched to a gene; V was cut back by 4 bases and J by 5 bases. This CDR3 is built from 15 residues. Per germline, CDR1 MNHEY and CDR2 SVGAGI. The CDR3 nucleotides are TGTGCCAGCAGTTCTGCAACAGGGGGCAGGGAGACCCAGTACTTC. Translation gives CASSSATGGRETQYF.

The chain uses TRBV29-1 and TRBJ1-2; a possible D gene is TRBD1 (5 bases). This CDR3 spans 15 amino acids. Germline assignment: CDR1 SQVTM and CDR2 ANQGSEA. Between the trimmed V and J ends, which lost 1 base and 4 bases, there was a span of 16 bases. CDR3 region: CSVEVNRKTGYGYTF. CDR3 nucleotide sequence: TGCAGCGTTGAAGTCAACAGGAAAACGGGCTATGGCTACACCTTC.

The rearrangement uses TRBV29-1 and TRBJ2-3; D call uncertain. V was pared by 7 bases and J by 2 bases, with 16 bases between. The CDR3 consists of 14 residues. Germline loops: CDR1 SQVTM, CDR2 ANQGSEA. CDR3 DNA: TGCAGCGCCCTCGGGTACCAACTCACAGATACGCAGTATTTT. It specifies CSALGYQLTDTQYF.